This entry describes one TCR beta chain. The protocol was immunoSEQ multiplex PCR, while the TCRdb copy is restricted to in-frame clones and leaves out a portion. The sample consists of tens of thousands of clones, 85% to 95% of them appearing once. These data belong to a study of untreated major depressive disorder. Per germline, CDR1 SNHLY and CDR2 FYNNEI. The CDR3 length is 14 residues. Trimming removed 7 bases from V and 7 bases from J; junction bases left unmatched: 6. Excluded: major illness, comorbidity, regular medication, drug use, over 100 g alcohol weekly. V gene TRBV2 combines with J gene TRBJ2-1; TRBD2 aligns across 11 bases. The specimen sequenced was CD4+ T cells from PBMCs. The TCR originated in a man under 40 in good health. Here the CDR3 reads CASTNSGRGNEQFF. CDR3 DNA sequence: TGTGCCAGCACCAATAGCGGGAGGGGTAATGAGCAGTTCTTC.